Listed below are T cell receptor beta chains from one sample, sequenced in a study of T cells in Graves' hyperthyroidism and ophthalmopathy. TCRdb recomputed calls from the multiplex PCR reads with MiXCR, one row per CDR3 protein. Here the sample spans some 530,000 distinct CDR3 sequences, less than 25% being singletons. Sequencing used blood. The source of these receptors is a woman in her 70s with Graves' ophthalmopathy. Both conserved end residues are part of each CDR3. The D gene is left open where the match is weak. Size tells how often a clone was seen (once, few, many) or the class of an expanded clone, and some rows leave it out.

D gene	V gene	clone size	J gene	CDR3 protein	CDR3 DNA
TRBD1	TRBV6-1	NA	TRBJ1-2	CASIPGQDRGLNYGYTF	TGTGCCAGCATCCCCGGTCAAGACAGGGGTCTTAACTATGGCTACACCTTC
NA	TRBV20-1	NA	TRBJ1-1	CSARDSLGPWNTEAFF	TGCAGTGCTAGAGATAGTCTAGGGCCGTGGAACACTGAAGCTTTCTTT
TRBD2	TRBV2	few	TRBJ2-7	CASRGGLAGDEQYF	TGTGCCAGCAGGGGAGGGCTAGCGGGAGATGAGCAGTACTTC
TRBD1	TRBV28	many	TRBJ1-5	CASSSGTVGNQPQHF	TGTGCCAGCAGTTCCGGGACAGTCGGCAATCAGCCCCAGCATTTT
TRBD2	TRBV20-1	NA	TRBJ2-1	CSAPHLAGVPNEQFF	TGCAGTGCTCCTCACCTAGCGGGAGTCCCCAATGAGCAGTTCTTC
NA	TRBV7-2	NA	TRBJ2-5	CASSLRRGQETQYF	TGTGCCAGCAGCTTAAGGAGGGGGCAAGAGACCCAGTACTTC
NA	TRBV7-2	few	TRBJ2-1	CASSLEVEQFF	TGTGCCAGCAGCTTAGAGGTGGAGCAGTTCTTC
NA	TRBV3-1	few	TRBJ1-4	CASSQSQGGKLFF	TGTGCCAGCAGCCAATCCCAGGGTGGAAAACTGTTTTTT
TRBD2	TRBV7-8	few	TRBJ2-7	CASSQGRLAWSEQYF	TGTGCCAGCAGTCAAGGGAGACTAGCGTGGTCTGAGCAGTACTTC
TRBD2	TRBV20-1	few	TRBJ2-5	CSATGTSGQETQYF	TGCAGTGCTACCGGGACTAGCGGACAAGAGACCCAGTACTTC
TRBD2	TRBV11-1	many	TRBJ2-1	CASSPTSGGLLDEQFF	TGTGCCAGCAGCCCCACTAGCGGGGGACTCTTGGATGAGCAGTTCTTC
NA	TRBV3-1	NA	TRBJ1-5	CASSQDLGENQPQHF	TGTGCCAGCAGCCAAGATCTTGGGGAAAATCAGCCCCAGCATTTT
TRBD1	TRBV6-1	NA	TRBJ1-5	CASRTDRGPFQPQHF	TGTGCCAGCAGAACGGACAGGGGGCCTTTCCAGCCCCAGCATTTT
TRBD1	TRBV27	many	TRBJ2-2	CASSPDRGRTGELFF	TGTGCCAGCAGTCCCGACAGGGGGAGAACCGGGGAGCTGTTTTTT
NA	TRBV10-2	few	TRBJ2-3	CASSAASTDTQYF	TGCGCCAGCAGTGCTGCAAGCACAGATACGCAGTATTTT
TRBD1	TRBV3-1	few	TRBJ1-2	CASSHHGQESYGYTF	TGTGCCAGCAGCCACCACGGACAGGAGTCGTATGGCTACACCTTC
NA	TRBV7-9	many	TRBJ1-1	CASSLEGMNTEAFF	TGTGCCAGCAGCTTAGAGGGTATGAACACTGAAGCTTTCTTT
NA	TRBV2	many	TRBJ1-2	CASSEAGDYGYTF	TGTGCCAGCAGTGAAGCGGGCGACTATGGCTACACCTTC
TRBD1	TRBV6-1	NA	TRBJ1-1	CAGSGQGGTEAFF	TGTGCCGGGTCCGGGCAGGGGGGGACTGAAGCTTTCTTT
TRBD2	TRBV20-1	NA	TRBJ2-1	CSATPGTSVYNEQFF	TGCAGTGCTACCCCCGGGACTAGCGTCTACAATGAGCAGTTCTTC
NA	TRBV20-1	NA	TRBJ2-7	CSARAGFHEQYF	TGCAGTGCTAGGGCTGGGTTCCACGAGCAGTACTTC
TRBD1	TRBV19	NA	TRBJ1-2	CASRPQGAYYGYTF	TGTGCCAGTAGGCCACAGGGGGCCTACTATGGCTACACCTTC
TRBD1	TRBV19	NA	TRBJ2-2	CASTTQTGGYMIGELFF	TGTGCCAGTACCACCCAGACAGGGGGCTATATGATCGGGGAGCTGTTTTTT
NA	TRBV7-2	many	TRBJ2-1	CASSLAQTAYNEQFF	TGTGCCAGCAGCTTAGCGCAGACAGCTTACAATGAGCAGTTCTTC
NA	TRBV4-2	NA	TRBJ2-2	CASSQGTTTGELFF	TGTGCCAGCAGCCAAGGTACAACCACCGGGGAGCTGTTTTTT
NA	TRBV6-5	NA	TRBJ1-1	CASSFGQISMNTEAFF	TGTGCCAGCAGTTTCGGACAGATTTCTATGAACACTGAAGCTTTCTTT
TRBD1	TRBV12-3/TRBV12-4	few	TRBJ2-5	CATRDSLQETQYF	TGTGCTACCCGGGACAGCTTACAAGAGACCCAGTACTTC
TRBD2	TRBV28	many	TRBJ2-7	CASSPGTSGGSLYEQYF	TGTGCCAGCAGTCCAGGGACTAGCGGGGGTTCCTTGTACGAGCAGTACTTC
NA	TRBV5-1	few	TRBJ2-7	CASSLRTSSPYEQYF	TGCGCCAGCAGCCTGAGGACTTCCAGCCCCTACGAGCAGTACTTC
NA	TRBV19	NA	TRBJ2-7	CASRSGFGGYEQYF	TGTGCCAGTAGATCGGGGTTCGGGGGATACGAGCAGTACTTC
NA	TRBV7-2	NA	TRBJ1-3	CASSPRGGEGSGNTIYF	TGTGCCAGCAGCCCCAGAGGAGGGGAAGGCTCTGGAAACACCATATATTTT
NA	TRBV2	NA	TRBJ1-5	CASSVGKQSNQPQHF	TGTGCCAGCAGTGTGGGGAAGCAAAGCAATCAGCCCCAGCATTTT
NA	TRBV12-3/TRBV12-4	NA	TRBJ1-2	CASRLAANHGYTF	TGTGCCAGCCGACTGGCAGCAAACCATGGCTACACCTTC
NA	TRBV19	NA	TRBJ2-7	CASSVDWSSYEQYF	TGTGCCAGTAGTGTCGACTGGAGCTCCTACGAGCAGTACTTC
NA	TRBV3-1	few	TRBJ1-1	CASSQGQQGGTEAFF	TGTGCCAGCAGCCAAGGTCAACAGGGAGGCACTGAAGCTTTCTTT
NA	TRBV5-1	few	TRBJ2-7	CASTQGGLGDEQYF	TGCGCCAGCACCCAGGGGGGGCTCGGCGACGAGCAGTACTTC